These T cell receptor beta chains were read from a single sample in a study of CD8+ T cells in alopecia areata. Clones were read by immunoSEQ multiplex PCR, and TCRdb kept only the in-frame ones, dropping some. The table shows 90,000 to 100,000 clones, with about 64% occurring only once. The input for sequencing was CD8+ T cells sorted from blood, taken at week 4, from a patient treated with tofacitinib. These receptors all stem from a human donor with alopecia areata. Both conserved end residues are part of each CDR3. D genes are given only for firm matches. Expanded clones are given a class, and other clones once, few, many or no size at all.

v_call	clone_size	d_call	j_call	cdr3_nt	cdr3_aa
TRBV5-5	few	.	TRBJ2-7	TGTGCCAGCAGGCCAGGATTCAACTACGAGCAGTACTTC	CASRPGFNYEQYF
TRBV5-4	once	.	TRBJ2-3	TGTGCCAGCAGCTTGGAGGGAGATCCACCCACAGATACGCAGTATTTT	CASSLEGDPPTDTQYF
TRBV2	.	.	TRBJ2-5	TGTGCCAGCGGACGAGCGAACCCTCAAGAGACCCAGTACTTC	CASGRANPQETQYF
TRBV23-1	.	TRBD2	TRBJ2-3	TGCGCCAGCAGTCAATACCCGGGACTAGCGGGGCAACAAGATACGCAGTATTTT	CASSQYPGLAGQQDTQYF
TRBV5-1	.	.	TRBJ2-7	TGCGCCAGCAGTCCCTCCTCGGACCACATCTCCTACGAGCAGTACTTC	CASSPSSDHISYEQYF
TRBV7-9	.	TRBD1	TRBJ2-7	TGTGCCAGCAGCTCCACTCGACAGGGTCTCTACGAGCAGTACTTC	CASSSTRQGLYEQYF
TRBV4-3	.	TRBD1	TRBJ1-5	TGCGCCAGCAGCCAAGGGACAGGGAGCAATCAGCCCCAGCATTTT	CASSQGTGSNQPQHF
TRBV9	.	TRBD1	TRBJ1-2	TGTGCCAGCAGCAATACGGGACAGGGGGCAAGTGGCTACACCTTC	CASSNTGQGASGYTF
TRBV2	.	.	TRBJ1-4	TGTGCCAGCTACGACAGATCAACTAATGAAAAACTGTTTTTT	CASYDRSTNEKLFF
TRBV4-1	.	.	TRBJ2-7	TGCGCCAGCAGCCAAGGACAGCAAAGCTCCTACGAGCAGTACTTC	CASSQGQQSSYEQYF
TRBV2	few	TRBD2	TRBJ2-3	TGTGCCAGCAGCCAATACCCCGGGACTAGCGGGAGGGCGACAGATACGCAGTATTTT	CASSQYPGTSGRATDTQYF
TRBV5-1	.	TRBD2	TRBJ2-7	TGCGCCAGCACGGGGGGAAGCTACGAGCAGTACTTC	CASTGGSYEQYF
TRBV28	few	.	TRBJ2-7	TGTGCCAGCAGTTTCGGACAGAGCTACGAGCAGTACTTC	CASSFGQSYEQYF
TRBV30	.	TRBD1	TRBJ1-2	TGTGCCTGGATTGCCACAGGGGGCTATGGCTACACCTTC	CAWIATGGYGYTF
TRBV9	.	TRBD1	TRBJ2-1	TGTGCCAGCAGCGCGGGACAGTCCTTGAATGAGCAGTTCTTC	CASSAGQSLNEQFF
TRBV7-9	.	TRBD1	TRBJ2-7	TGTGCCAGCAGCGCCTGGGGGACAGGGGACCACGAGCAGTACTTC	CASSAWGTGDHEQYF
TRBV29-1	few	.	TRBJ2-2	TGCAGCGTAGATTACACCGGGGAGCTGTTTTTT	CSVDYTGELFF
TRBV5-6	.	.	TRBJ1-5	TGTGCCAGCAGCGAGGGGCAGGGTCAGCCCCAGCATTTT	CASSEGQGQPQHF
TRBV9	.	TRBD2	TRBJ2-5	TGTGCCAGCAGCGTAGGCGGGAGCCCAGGGGAGACCCAGTACTTC	CASSVGGSPGETQYF
TRBV2	few	TRBD1	TRBJ2-5	TGTGCCAGCAGTGCGACAGGGGGCGTGGAGACCCAGTACTTC	CASSATGGVETQYF
TRBV4-1	.	TRBD2	TRBJ2-5	TGCGCCAGCAGCCTTTCTAGCGGGGGGGAAGAGACCCAGTACTTC	CASSLSSGGEETQYF
TRBV10-3	few	.	TRBJ2-5	TGTGCCATCAGTGAGTCTGTTAGCGCGGAGACCCAGTACTTC	CAISESVSAETQYF
TRBV4-1	.	.	TRBJ2-5	TGCGCCAGCAGCCCCGAGTGGGACGTCGCTGGGACCCAGTACTTC	CASSPEWDVAGTQYF
TRBV5-6	many	.	TRBJ2-3	TGTGCCAGCAGTCCGGTGGGCGACGCAGATACGCAGTATTTT	CASSPVGDADTQYF
TRBV4-1	.	.	TRBJ2-7	TGCGCCAGCAGCGGTCCAAGCCTAGAGCAGTACTTC	CASSGPSLEQYF
TRBV30	.	.	TRBJ1-1	TGTGCCTGGAGTGTTTTGGAGAACACTGAAGCTTTCTTT	CAWSVLENTEAFF
TRBV9	.	.	TRBJ2-2	TGTGCCAGCAGCCCGGAGGGGTACTATACGAACACCGGGGAGCTGTTTTTT	CASSPEGYYTNTGELFF
TRBV29-1	once	TRBD1	TRBJ2-7	TGCAGCGTCTACGGGGAGACAGGGGGTTCCTACGAGCAGTACTTC	CSVYGETGGSYEQYF
TRBV4-1	.	.	TRBJ2-7	TGCGCCAGCAGCCATACTAGCTCCTACGAGCAGTACTTC	CASSHTSSYEQYF
TRBV5-6	once	TRBD1	TRBJ2-7	TGTGCCAGCAGCTTATCGGACGGACAGGACGAGCAGTACTTC	CASSLSDGQDEQYF
TRBV30	.	.	TRBJ2-3	TGTGCCTGGAGCCAGGGGACTGGAAGCACAGATACGCAGTATTTT	CAWSQGTGSTDTQYF
TRBV27	.	.	TRBJ1-1	TGTGCCAGCAGCTCTATAGGAGGGGCGAACACTGAAGCTTTCTTT	CASSSIGGANTEAFF
TRBV23-1	few	.	TRBJ2-6	TGCGCCAGCAGTCGGGACACCCCCCCAACTGGGGCCAACGTCCTGACTTTC	CASSRDTPPTGANVLTF
TRBV27	.	TRBD1	TRBJ1-3	TGTGCCAGCAGTACGACAGGGGACTCTGGAAACACCATATATTTT	CASSTTGDSGNTIYF
TRBV10-2	once	.	TRBJ2-3	TGCGCCAGCAGTGAGTCTATAGGAGATACGCAGTATTTT	CASSESIGDTQYF
TRBV27	.	.	TRBJ2-6	TGTGCCAGCAGTTTATCACTTTCTGGGGCCAACGTCCTGACTTTC	CASSLSLSGANVLTF
TRBV7-9	.	.	TRBJ1-4	TGTGCCAGCAGCGGGGGCCCTAATGAAAAACTGTTTTTT	CASSGGPNEKLFF
TRBV29-1	.	TRBD1	TRBJ2-1	TGCAGCGTGCATGGGGACAGGTCCCTTCCTTCCTACAATGAGCAGTTCTTC	CSVHGDRSLPSYNEQFF
TRBV4-3	.	.	TRBJ1-2	TGCGCCAGCAGCCAAGATCCGGAGGGAGTGGATGGCTACACCTTC	CASSQDPEGVDGYTF
TRBV5-1	.	TRBD2	TRBJ2-1	TGCGCCAGCAGCGCGACACTAGCGGGAACGAATGAGCAGTTCTTC	CASSATLAGTNEQFF
TRBV28	.	.	TRBJ2-5	TGTGCCAGCAGTTTATCTGGGGAAGAGACCCAGTACTTC	CASSLSGEETQYF
TRBV27	.	TRBD1	TRBJ1-1	TGTGCCAGCAGGGGGACAGGAAGACCGAACACTGAAGCTTTCTTT	CASRGTGRPNTEAFF
TRBV7-9	.	.	TRBJ1-5	TGTGCCAGCAGCTTAGTCGGGAATCTCCATCAGCCCCAGCATTTT	CASSLVGNLHQPQHF
TRBV5-6	.	.	TRBJ2-1	TGTGCCAGCAGCTTGGGGACTCCCAACAATGAGCAGTTCTTC	CASSLGTPNNEQFF
TRBV9	.	.	TRBJ2-1	TGTGCCAGCAGCGTAGGGACAACCTCCGGCAATGAGCAGTTCTTC	CASSVGTTSGNEQFF
TRBV4-2	.	TRBD2	TRBJ2-3	TGTGCCAGCAGCCAAGACCAGCGGGGTCAGCTGAATACGCAGTATTTT	CASSQDQRGQLNTQYF
TRBV5-6	.	.	TRBJ2-7	TGTGCCAGCAGCTTCAAGGGTTCCTACGAGCAGTACTTC	CASSFKGSYEQYF
TRBV27	.	.	TRBJ2-7	TGTGCCAGCAGTTACGGGTTCGAGCAGTACTTC	CASSYGFEQYF
TRBV7-3	.	TRBD1	TRBJ1-1	TGTGCCAGCAGCCTGGGGACAGACACTGAAGCTTTCTTT	CASSLGTDTEAFF
TRBV29-1	.	TRBD2	TRBJ2-1	TGCAGCGTCCTAGCGGGGGGGCCGATCGGTGAGCAGTTCTTC	CSVLAGGPIGEQFF